This T cell receptor beta chain was captured in a study of cytomegalovirus exposure and HLA in healthy donors. The wider study: An earlier analysis found fewer than 140 million unique TCR beta sequences from around 180 million T cells. Study-wide findings and caveats: Analysis performed later found more than 15,000 TCR beta sequences associated with HLA alleles at 0.05 false discovery rate.

Unrecorded immune exposures were likely, despite nominal health at sampling. As regards this clone: Its antigen remains unidentified.

Germline CDR1 PRHDT, CDR2 FYEKMQ (reference sequence). CDR3 length: 13 residues. With 3 bases removed from V and 4 bases from J, the gap between germline ends came to 6 bases. Researchers ran the PCR with 60 Vbeta and 13 Jbeta primers. Authors' methods: In a later analysis, the count reached 82 million or so unique TCR beta chains, with approximately 10 million shared. Measured with immunoSEQ multiplex PCR; TCRdb has only the in-frame clones, and not every one. V and J calls plus clone size are reproduced from that table; the DNA served to infer D and trimming. The top ten hold about 6.7% of the sample, which has around 150,000 clones, approximately 10% seen once.

The TCR sequence derives from a middle-aged woman in good health and CMV-seropositive. Sequencing used PBMCs. The rearrangement joins TRBV13 to TRBJ2-2; D call uncertain. The CDR3 nucleotides are TGTGCCAGCAGCTTTGAGCGCACCGGGGAGCTGTTTTTT. This translates into CASSFERTGELFF.